The rows below give T cell receptor beta chains drawn from one sample of a study of cytotoxic CD8 clonotypes in ibrutinib-treated CLL. Clones were read by immunoSEQ multiplex PCR, and TCRdb kept only the in-frame ones, dropping some. The repertoire holds 90,000 to 95,000 clones, with around 77% as singletons. This sample comprised PBMCs, obtained after 24 months of ibrutinib treatment. Source of these receptors: a human donor with chronic lymphocytic leukemia. CDR3s include the opening cysteine and the closing phenylalanine or tryptophan. A D gene is named only where the DNA matches it firmly. Clone size is stated in some rows and not others, as once, few, many or a class when expanded.

once TRBJ2-5 TRBV10-3 TRBD1 CAISPTGTETQYF TGTGCCATCAGCCCGACAGGGACAGAGACCCAGTACTTC
NA TRBJ2-3 TRBV5-1 TRBD2 CASSITSGSTDTQYF TGCGCCAGCAGCATAACTAGCGGGAGCACAGATACGCAGTATTTT
NA TRBJ1-3 TRBV10-3 NA CAISYTETGNTIYF TGTGCCATCAGTTACACAGAAACTGGAAACACCATATATTTT
NA TRBJ2-2 TRBV7-8 TRBD2 CASSGGTSGYTGELFF TGTGCCAGCAGCGGCGGGACTAGCGGGTATACCGGGGAGCTGTTTTTT
NA TRBJ1-2 TRBV7-2 TRBD1 CASSARQGGYGYTF TGTGCCAGCAGCGCCCGACAGGGAGGCTATGGCTACACCTTC
NA TRBJ2-2 TRBV30 TRBD2 CAWRRLWTSGNTGELFF TGTGCCTGGCGTCGACTCTGGACTAGCGGGAACACCGGGGAGCTGTTTTTT
NA TRBJ2-1 TRBV28 TRBD1 CASRAQGASYNEQFF TGTGCCAGCAGGGCACAGGGGGCTTCCTACAATGAGCAGTTCTTC
NA TRBJ2-3 TRBV10-3 TRBD2 CAISASGVRDTQYF TGTGCCATCAGTGCCAGCGGGGTCAGAGATACGCAGTATTTT
NA TRBJ2-5 TRBV5-1 NA CASTRGFAETQYF TGCGCCAGCACCCGGGGTTTTGCAGAGACCCAGTACTTC
few TRBJ1-3 TRBV18 NA CASSRDTTGNTIYF TGTGCCAGCTCCCGGGACACCACAGGAAACACCATATATTTT
NA TRBJ1-5 TRBV11-2 NA CASSLGGERPQHF TGTGCCAGCAGCTTAGGAGGGGAGCGGCCCCAGCATTTT
NA TRBJ2-1 TRBV19 TRBD2 CASSVGTSGRGYNEQFF TGTGCCAGTAGTGTAGGGACTAGCGGGAGGGGTTACAATGAGCAGTTCTTC
NA TRBJ1-1 TRBV7-2 TRBD1 CASSPDRGRQVNTEAFF TGTGCCAGCAGCCCAGACAGGGGGCGGCAGGTGAACACTGAAGCTTTCTTT
NA TRBJ1-2 TRBV5-1 TRBD1 CASSQGTGGYYGYTF TGCGCCAGCAGCCAGGGGACAGGGGGCTACTATGGCTACACCTTC
NA TRBJ2-7 TRBV6-6 TRBD2 CASSSTGTSIYEQYF TGTGCCAGCAGTTCGACCGGGACTAGCATCTACGAGCAGTACTTC
NA TRBJ2-1 TRBV7-9 NA CASSPRSRPPDEQFF TGTGCCAGCAGCCCCCGAAGTAGACCGCCGGATGAGCAGTTCTTC
NA TRBJ2-7 TRBV4-1 NA CASSQGWDQASYEQYF TGCGCCAGCAGCCAAGGATGGGACCAAGCCAGCTACGAGCAGTACTTC
NA TRBJ2-1 TRBV9 NA CASSVSGTPDEQFF TGTGCCAGCAGCGTATCGGGAACCCCCGATGAGCAGTTCTTC
NA TRBJ1-6 TRBV6-6 NA CASSYWVSPLHF TGTGCCAGCAGTTACTGGGTTTCACCCCTCCACTTT
NA TRBJ2-7 TRBV5-8 NA CASSLELSSYEQYF TGTGCCAGCAGCTTGGAACTTAGCTCCTACGAGCAGTACTTC
few TRBJ2-7 TRBV27 TRBD2 CASSLLAGGFYEQYF TGTGCCAGCAGTCTACTAGCGGGAGGGTTCTACGAGCAGTACTTC
NA TRBJ2-7 TRBV6-1 NA CASMSGGTYEQYF TGTGCCAGCATGTCAGGCGGTACCTACGAGCAGTACTTC
NA TRBJ2-7 TRBV29-1 NA CSVHLPRQPYEQYF TGCAGCGTTCATCTCCCGCGACAGCCCTACGAGCAGTACTTC
once TRBJ2-2 TRBV7-9 NA CASSPQTVLTNTGELFF TGTGCCAGCAGCCCGCAGACAGTGCTAACGAACACCGGGGAGCTGTTTTTT
NA TRBJ2-2 TRBV7-9 NA CASNRGTGELFF TGTGCCAGCAACCGAGGGACCGGGGAGCTGTTTTTT
few TRBJ1-1 TRBV19 NA CASSTQENTEAFF TGTGCCAGTAGTACCCAGGAAAACACTGAAGCTTTCTTT
NA TRBJ1-1 TRBV7-9 NA CASSLIDSLEAFF TGTGCCAGCAGCCTAATCGACAGCCTTGAAGCTTTCTTT
NA TRBJ2-3 TRBV4-1 TRBD2 CASSWTSGTDTQYF TGCGCCAGCAGCTGGACTAGCGGGACAGATACGCAGTATTTT
NA TRBJ1-2 TRBV7-9 TRBD1 CASSSAGQGYGYTF TGTGCCAGCAGCTCAGCAGGACAGGGTTATGGCTACACCTTC
NA TRBJ1-2 TRBV6-1 TRBD1 CASSSQGGDYGYTF TGTGCCAGCAGTTCCCAGGGGGGGGACTATGGCTACACCTTC
NA TRBJ2-2 TRBV7-6 NA CASSTELRDYTGELFF TGTGCCAGCAGCACGGAACTCAGGGATTACACCGGGGAGCTGTTTTTT
few TRBJ1-2 TRBV27 TRBD1 CASSLSGGGGFDGYTF TGTGCCAGCAGTTTATCGGGGGGAGGGGGCTTTGATGGCTACACCTTC
NA TRBJ2-1 TRBV27 TRBD2 CASSLAAGSYNEQFF TGTGCCAGCAGTTTAGCAGCGGGAAGCTACAATGAGCAGTTCTTC
NA TRBJ2-5 TRBV6-1 NA CASSEAVSSTQYF TGTGCCAGCAGTGAAGCGGTTAGTTCGACCCAGTACTTC
NA TRBJ2-1 TRBV7-9 NA CASGYREGLDEQFF TGTGCCAGCGGGTATAGAGAGGGTTTGGATGAGCAGTTCTTC
once TRBJ2-7 TRBV10-3 NA CAISPGLSYEQYF TGTGCCATCAGTCCGGGACTTTCCTACGAGCAGTACTTC
NA TRBJ1-1 TRBV5-4 NA CASSAQPTGNVAFF TGTGCCAGCAGCGCTCAACCTACAGGGAACGTAGCTTTCTTT
NA TRBJ2-7 TRBV19 NA CASSIAAAGEQYF TGTGCCAGTAGTATAGCTGCAGCGGGCGAGCAGTACTTC
few TRBJ2-1 TRBV10-2 TRBD2 CASSETSGRTDEQFF TGCGCCAGCAGTGAGACTAGCGGGAGGACGGATGAGCAGTTCTTC
NA TRBJ2-7 TRBV9 NA CASSPGSSYEQYF TGTGCCAGCAGCCCGGGGTCTTCCTACGAGCAGTACTTC
NA TRBJ1-2 TRBV19 NA CASSIPDPGRLYGYTF TGTGCCAGTAGTATTCCGGATCCGGGACGCCTTTATGGCTACACCTTC
NA TRBJ2-7 TRBV27 TRBD1 CASSSGQGSYEQYF TGTGCCAGCAGTTCCGGACAGGGCTCCTACGAGCAGTACTTC
NA TRBJ2-2 TRBV6-1 NA CASRLRRDTGELFF TGTGCCAGCAGGCTTCGACGAGACACCGGGGAGCTGTTTTTT
NA TRBJ2-7 TRBV6-1 TRBD2 CASSEPSGRAFGYEQYF TGTGCCAGCAGTGAACCTAGCGGGAGGGCTTTCGGCTACGAGCAGTACTTC
few TRBJ1-5 TRBV28 NA CASSPGWQPQHF TGTGCCAGCAGCCCAGGGTGGCAGCCCCAGCATTTT
NA TRBJ1-1 TRBV19 TRBD1 CAIYRQGEAFF TGTGCCATATACCGACAGGGTGAAGCTTTCTTT
NA TRBJ1-5 TRBV7-2 NA CASSLDRDLNQPQHF TGTGCCAGCAGCTTAGACCGGGACCTCAATCAGCCCCAGCATTTT
NA TRBJ2-3 TRBV5-4 TRBD2 CASSYLAGGTDTQYF TGTGCCAGCAGCTACCTAGCGGGAGGCACAGATACGCAGTATTTT
few TRBJ2-1 TRBV6-1 NA CASSDSLGTQFF TGTGCCAGCAGTGACTCCCTTGGTACGCAGTTCTTC
NA TRBJ2-7 TRBV5-1 NA CASRSGGDYYEQYF TGCGCCAGCAGGTCGGGGGGCGATTACTACGAGCAGTACTTC
NA TRBJ1-4 TRBV6-1 NA CASSEGGVGLFF TGTGCCAGCAGTGAAGGGGGAGTGGGACTGTTTTTT
once TRBJ2-7 TRBV7-3 NA CASSRGGRAAAYEQYF TGTGCCAGCAGCCGAGGCGGTAGGGCTGCCGCCTACGAGCAGTACTTC
NA TRBJ2-1 TRBV7-9 NA CASRALPYNEQFF TGTGCCAGCAGGGCATTACCATACAATGAGCAGTTCTTC